These 21 T cell receptor beta chains were sequenced from one sample in a study of T-cell memory formation after mild COVID-19. TCRdb fed the 5' RACE reads into MiXCR, producing one record per CDR3 protein. This sample carries 30,000 to 35,000 distinct CDR3 sequences, 7.7% of them seen once, and the ten largest clones take 25% to 35%. The sequencing sample was made of PBMCs or a T cell subset sorted from them (not recorded which). Every receptor here comes from a man between 18 and 35 years old who had mild COVID-19 (a few samples of this study predate the infection). Cell type and time point are not known.

V usage is TRBV4-1 and J usage is TRBJ2-7; D perhaps matches TRBD1 (5 bases). Between the trimmed V and J ends, which lost 0 bases and 0 bases, there was a span of 18 bases. Germline V gene data show CDR1 as MGHRA and CDR2 as YSYEKL. The CDR3 has 18 amino acids. CDR3 coding DNA: TGCGCCAGCAGCCAAGATCTACAAGGGGCGATCTACTCCTACGAGCAGTACTTC. Its protein product is CASSQDLQGAIYSYEQYF.

Many counts were recorded for this clonotype. This sequence joins TRBV6-5 and TRBJ2-7; D may be TRBD2 (6 bases). CDR1 and CDR2 (germline): MNHEY, SVGAGI. The ends were cut back, 8 bases at V and 4 bases at J, with 9 bases in the middle. The CDR3 extends over 11 amino acids. CDR3 nucleotides: TGTGCCAGCGGGGGGACTTACGAGCAGTACGTC. Its translation: CASGGTYEQYV.

The chain uses TRBV4-2 and TRBJ2-1, with D maybe TRBD2 (6 bases). V lost 4 bases and J lost 2, with 12 bases in between. This CDR3 is built from 15 residues. The germline gives CDR1 LGHNA, CDR2 YNFKEQ. The CDR3 spells CASSPGDGPYNEQFF. The CDR3 nucleotides read TGTGCCAGCAGCCCGGGGGATGGGCCCTACAATGAGCAGTTCTTC.

This clonotype was counted many times. The J gene is TRBJ1-2, the V gene TRBV3-1; tentative D call: TRBD1 (5 bases). CDR1 LGHDT and CDR2 YNNKEL come from the germline V gene (reference sequence). V shed 1 base and J shed 4 bases, with 22 bases lying between them. This CDR3 is 18 amino acids long. CDR3 in DNA: TGTGCCAGCAGCCAAGGAGCTTCGGGGGTCGGGCCTGGCTATGGCTACACCTTC. Its translation is CASSQGASGVGPGYGYTF.

This clonotype was observed a few times. This chain links TRBV20-1 with TRBJ2-1; perhaps TRBD2 as D (5 bases). This CDR3 is built from 15 residues. The V end lost 5 bases, the J end lost 5 bases, and 19 bases lay between the germline ends. Germline V lookup: CDR1 DFQATT, CDR2 SNEGSKA (reference sequence). The CDR3 coding sequence is TGCAGTGCTCTCCCTTTGGCTAGCAGGAACAATGAGCAGTTCTTC. Protein product: CSALPLASRNNEQFF.

Many counts were recorded for this clonotype. The chain is built from TRBV29-1 and TRBJ1-2; 7 nucleotides agree with TRBD1. V was pared by 3 bases and J by 3 bases, with 10 bases of the junction left unmatched. Per germline, CDR1 SQVTM and CDR2 ANQGSEA. The CDR3 extends over 15 amino acids. The CDR3 DNA follows: TGCAGCGTTGACTTCAGAGGGGGCACGGACTATGGCTACACCTTC. Translating gives CSVDFRGGTDYGYTF.

The V call is TRBV20-1, the J call TRBJ1-6; no definite D call. This CDR3 comprises 14 residues. CDR1 DFQATT and CDR2 SNEGSKA come from the germline V gene (reference sequence). Between the trimmed V and J ends, which lost 0 bases and 6 bases, there was a span of 9 bases. The CDR3 DNA follows: TGCAGTGCTAGAGATGCGCACTCTAATTCACCCCTCCACTTT. It codes for CSARDAHSNSPLHF.

This clonotype has only a few counts. The chain's CDR3 is CASSSGGLAGALSSTDTQYF. The CDR3 nucleotides are TGTGCCAGCAGCTCCGGCGGACTAGCGGGGGCCCTTTCTAGCACAGATACGCAGTATTTT. The chain recombines TRBV9 with TRBJ2-3, with TRBD2 identical over 13 bases. The germline CDR1 and CDR2 sequences are SGDLS and YYNGEE. CDR3 length equals 20 residues. Losses at the gene ends were 4 bases for V and 0 bases for J; bases not matched to a gene: 14.

This clonotype was observed at least ten times. The rearrangement uses TRBV28 and TRBJ2-7; 9 bases agree with TRBD1. The V gene end was trimmed by 4 bases and the J gene end by 4 bases; junction bases not matched to a gene: 8. The CDR3 has 15 residues. CDR1 is MDHEN, CDR2 SYDVKM, per germline. The CDR3 loop is CASSSGQGPLYEQYV. The CDR3 region has the DNA TGTGCCAGCAGTTCAGGACAGGGGCCCCTATACGAGCAGTACGTC.

There are many counts of this clonotype. The J gene is TRBJ2-3, the V gene TRBV5-5, with D possibly TRBD2 on 5 matching bases. V was trimmed by 2 bases and J by 8 bases, leaving 12 bases between them. The length of the CDR3 is 13 residues. Germline CDR1 reads SGHKS; CDR2 reads YYEKEE (reference sequence). The CDR3 loop reads CASSLGGQVTQYF. CDR3 DNA sequence: TGTGCCAGCAGCTTAGGAGGTCAGGTTACGCAGTATTTT.

There are many counts of this clonotype. This rearrangement joins TRBV12-3 or TRBV12-4 to TRBJ2-5, with 10 positions matching TRBD2. The CDR3 spans 17 residues. The junction had 4 bases not matched to a gene; V was cut back by 0 bases and J by 0 bases. CDR3 region: CASSLAGTSVHQETQYF. In nucleotides, the CDR3 is TGTGCCAGCAGTTTAGCGGGGACTAGCGTACACCAAGAGACCCAGTACTTC.

This clonotype was detected ten times or more. The V and J genes are TRBV5-1 and TRBJ2-7; no reliable D call. The V end lost 2 bases, the J end lost 0 bases, and 15 bases lay between the germline ends. The germline V gene encodes CDR1 SGHRS and CDR2 YFSETQ. This CDR3 has 16 residues. CDR3 bases: TGCGCCAGCAGCTTATTCCCCCACAGCGACTCCTACGAGCAGTACTTC. Translating it yields CASSLFPHSDSYEQYF.

This clonotype was observed many times. The rearrangement joins TRBV4-3 to TRBJ2-1; 13 bases line up with TRBD2. In germline, CDR1 is LGHNA, CDR2 YSLEER. CDR3 size: 16 residues. The ends lost 2 bases at V and 5 bases at J; junction bases unmatched: 3. The CDR3 reads CASSQPGLAGDNEQFF. The CDR3 DNA sequence: TGCGCCAGCAGCCAACCCGGACTAGCGGGGGACAATGAGCAGTTCTTC.

There are many counts of this clonotype. This chain connects TRBV4-3 to TRBJ2-6; no clear D. The CDR3 is 16 residues long. Per germline, CDR1 LGHNA and CDR2 YSLEER. Deletions cut 0 bases from V and 4 bases from J, with 10 bases between. The CDR3 nucleotides read TGCGCCAGCAGCCAAGATGCCGGTACCGGGGCCAACGTCCTGACTTTC. This codes for CASSQDAGTGANVLTF.

This clonotype was detected ten times or more. The chain couples TRBV7-9 to TRBJ2-5, with 7 bases aligning to TRBD2. The V and J ends lost 5 bases and 2 bases, in that order; junction bases with no gene match: 2. The CDR3 totals 13 residues. Per germline, CDR1 SEHNR and CDR2 FQNEAQ (reference sequence). In DNA form, the CDR3 reads TGTGCCAGCAGCCCCGGGGGGCAAGAGACCCAGTACTTC. It encodes CASSPGGQETQYF.

This clonotype occurred a few times. This chain joins TRBV20-1 and TRBJ2-1; perhaps TRBD1 as D (6 bases). The V gene lost 6 bases and the J gene lost 6 bases, with 15 bases spanning the gap. The CDR3 covers 13 residues. The germline gives CDR1 DFQATT, CDR2 SNEGSKA (reference sequence). The CDR3, as DNA: TGCAGTGCCCACGAGACAGGAGGCAATGAGCAGTTCTTC. This gives the protein CSAHETGGNEQFF.

This clonotype was counted many times. The chain couples TRBV5-1 to TRBJ2-1, with D possibly matching TRBD2 (6 bases). Germline V gives CDR1 SGHRS, CDR2 YFSETQ. The CDR3 runs to 14 residues. Trimming took 0 bases from V and 5 from J, leaving 9 bases between them. The CDR3 coding sequence is TGCGCCAGCAGCTTGGGACTAGTAGACAATGAGCAGTTCTTC. Translation gives CASSLGLVDNEQFF.

This clonotype is judged hyperexpanded. The chain recombines TRBV7-9 with TRBJ2-7, with TRBD2 matching 8 bases. V was pared by 5 bases and J by 6 bases, with 9 bases of the junction left unmatched. This CDR3 region has 14 residues. Germline values: CDR1 SEHNR, CDR2 FQNEAQ (reference sequence). The chain's CDR3 is CASSAPAGVGEQYF. The CDR3 DNA follows: TGTGCCAGCAGCGCCCCAGCGGGGGTCGGCGAGCAGTACTTC.

The rearrangement uses TRBV7-9 and TRBJ2-6; D is perhaps TRBD2 (6 bases). This CDR3 comprises 13 residues. CDR1 is SEHNR and CDR2 is FQNEAQ in the germline V gene (reference sequence). Trimming removed 1 base at V and 11 bases at J, with 9 bases between. This CDR3 is CASSLGRGYVLTF. The CDR3 DNA reads TGTGCCAGCAGCTTAGGGCGGGGCTACGTCCTGACTTTC.

The chain couples TRBV7-2 to TRBJ2-7; TRBD1 or TRBD2 may be the D gene (5 bases each). Germline loops: CDR1 SGHTA, CDR2 FQGNSA. The CDR3 extends over 15 amino acids. V was trimmed by 1 base and J by 4 bases, leaving 14 bases between them. The CDR3 coding sequence is TGTGCCAGCAGCTTAGTAGGGCAGGGAGAGTACGAGCAGTACGTC. It is translated as CASSLVGQGEYEQYV.

There are many counts of this clonotype. The V call is TRBV6-1, the J call TRBJ2-2, with 9 bases that match TRBD2. J was trimmed by 6 bases and V by 1 base; bases with no gene match: 3. Germline-derived CDR1 and CDR2 are MNHNS and SASEGT. This CDR3 is 15 amino acids long. CDR3: CASSEVSSGAGELFF. Written as DNA, the CDR3 is TGTGCCAGCAGTGAAGTTTCTAGCGGGGCCGGGGAGCTGTTTTTT.